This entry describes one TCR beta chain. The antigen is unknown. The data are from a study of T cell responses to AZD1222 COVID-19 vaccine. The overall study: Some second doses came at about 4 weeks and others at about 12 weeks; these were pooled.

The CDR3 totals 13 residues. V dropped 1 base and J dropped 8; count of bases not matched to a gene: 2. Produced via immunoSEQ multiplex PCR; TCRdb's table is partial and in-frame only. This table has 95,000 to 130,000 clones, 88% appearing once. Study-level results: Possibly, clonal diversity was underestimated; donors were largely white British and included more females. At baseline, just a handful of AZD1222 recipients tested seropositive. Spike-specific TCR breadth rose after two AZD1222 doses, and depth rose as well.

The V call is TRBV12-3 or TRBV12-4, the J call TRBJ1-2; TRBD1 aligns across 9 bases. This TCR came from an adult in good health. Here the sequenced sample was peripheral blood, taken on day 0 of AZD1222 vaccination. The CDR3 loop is CASSLGTGVGYTF. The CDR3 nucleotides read TGTGCCAGCAGTTTAGGGACAGGGGTAGGCTACACCTTC.